The rows below give T cell receptor beta chains drawn from one sample of a study of blood T cell repertoires in COVID-19. The assay was immunoSEQ multiplex PCR, and TCRdb's table has in-frame clones only and misses some. There are about 320,000 clones in the sample; over 75% occur only once, and approximately 7.6% lies in the top ten. The sequenced sample consisted of peripheral blood. Receptor source: a human donor in a cohort sampled during active COVID-19. The CDR3 runs from the conserved cysteine through the conserved F or W. Each record gives: clone size, D gene, J gene, V gene, CDR3 protein, CDR3 DNA. D genes are given only for firm matches. Expanded clones get a size class; other rows say once, few or many, or leave the size out.

abundance: .; d_gene: TRBD1; j_gene: TRBJ2-5; v_gene: TRBV10-1; CDR3aa: CASSVDRDRIGETQYF; CDR3nt: TGCGCCAGCAGTGTGGACAGGGATCGTATTGGAGAGACCCAGTACTTC
abundance: .; d_gene: .; j_gene: TRBJ1-4; v_gene: TRBV5-1; CDR3aa: CASSLGPHLLNEKLFF; CDR3nt: TGCGCCAGCAGCTTGGGCCCACACCTCCTTAATGAAAAACTGTTTTTT
abundance: .; d_gene: .; j_gene: TRBJ1-2; v_gene: TRBV2; CDR3aa: CASRVTSMGYTF; CDR3nt: TGTGCCAGCAGAGTAACCTCTATGGGCTACACCTTC
abundance: few; d_gene: .; j_gene: TRBJ2-7; v_gene: TRBV18; CDR3aa: CASSPIEQGNEQYF; CDR3nt: TGTGCCAGCTCACCAATAGAACAGGGAAACGAGCAGTACTTC
abundance: .; d_gene: .; j_gene: TRBJ2-1; v_gene: TRBV30; CDR3aa: CAWRQGEQFF; CDR3nt: TGTGCCTGGAGACAGGGAGAGCAGTTCTTC
abundance: .; d_gene: TRBD1; j_gene: TRBJ2-7; v_gene: TRBV12-5; CDR3aa: CASGLGQGFDEQYF; CDR3nt: TGTGCTAGTGGTTTGGGACAGGGATTTGACGAGCAGTACTTC
abundance: .; d_gene: .; j_gene: TRBJ1-1; v_gene: TRBV19; CDR3aa: CASSIAGTTTEAFF; CDR3nt: TGTGCCAGTAGTATAGCGGGGACAACGACAGAAGCTTTCTTT
abundance: .; d_gene: .; j_gene: TRBJ1-5; v_gene: TRBV25-1; CDR3aa: CASSTTDSTDQPQHF; CDR3nt: TGTGCCAGCAGTACGACCGACAGTACTGATCAGCCCCAGCATTTT
abundance: .; d_gene: TRBD1; j_gene: TRBJ2-2; v_gene: TRBV24-1; CDR3aa: CATSDDRGHGELFF; CDR3nt: TGTGCCACCAGTGACGACAGGGGTCACGGGGAGCTGTTTTTT
abundance: few; d_gene: TRBD1; j_gene: TRBJ1-5; v_gene: TRBV27; CDR3aa: CASSSGTGHQPQHF; CDR3nt: TGTGCCAGCAGCAGTGGGACAGGGCATCAGCCCCAGCATTTT
abundance: .; d_gene: .; j_gene: TRBJ1-6; v_gene: TRBV6-5; CDR3aa: CASSYSQGSTLHF; CDR3nt: TGTGCCAGCAGTTACTCGCAGGGATCAACCCTCCACTTT
abundance: .; d_gene: .; j_gene: TRBJ1-4; v_gene: TRBV30; CDR3aa: CAWRGQGTNEKLFF; CDR3nt: TGTGCCTGGAGGGGGCAGGGAACCAACGAAAAACTGTTTTTT
abundance: .; d_gene: .; j_gene: TRBJ1-1; v_gene: TRBV12-3/TRBV12-4; CDR3aa: CASSSAVQAEAFF; CDR3nt: TGTGCCAGCAGTTCCGCAGTTCAGGCTGAAGCTTTCTTT
abundance: .; d_gene: TRBD2; j_gene: TRBJ2-3; v_gene: TRBV3-1/TRBV3-2; CDR3aa: CASSQDPGLATDTQYF; CDR3nt: TGTGCCAGCAGCCAAGATCCGGGACTAGCAACAGATACGCAGTATTTT
abundance: .; d_gene: TRBD1; j_gene: TRBJ1-5; v_gene: TRBV30; CDR3aa: CAWNRGWSNQPQHF; CDR3nt: TGTGCCTGGAACAGGGGTTGGAGCAATCAGCCCCAGCATTTT
abundance: once; d_gene: .; j_gene: TRBJ1-1; v_gene: TRBV27; CDR3aa: CASIPLGFRVRNTEAFF; CDR3nt: TGTGCCAGCATCCCATTAGGATTCAGGGTTCGTAACACTGAAGCTTTCTTT
abundance: few; d_gene: TRBD1; j_gene: TRBJ2-7; v_gene: TRBV19; CDR3aa: CASSSERTGSSYEQYF; CDR3nt: TGTGCCAGTAGTAGTGAACGGACAGGGAGCTCCTACGAGCAGTACTTC
abundance: .; d_gene: TRBD1; j_gene: TRBJ1-5; v_gene: TRBV15; CDR3aa: CATSSASDRGNQPQHF; CDR3nt: TGTGCCACCAGCAGCGCGTCGGACAGGGGCAATCAGCCCCAGCATTTT
abundance: .; d_gene: .; j_gene: TRBJ1-2; v_gene: TRBV12-3/TRBV12-4; CDR3aa: CASSLNRDYGYTF; CDR3nt: TGTGCCAGCAGTTTAAACAGGGACTATGGCTACACCTTC
abundance: .; d_gene: .; j_gene: TRBJ2-3; v_gene: TRBV3-1/TRBV3-2; CDR3aa: CASSQDKGTDTQYF; CDR3nt: TGTGCCAGCAGCCAAGATAAGGGGACAGATACGCAGTATTTT
abundance: .; d_gene: TRBD2; j_gene: TRBJ2-1; v_gene: TRBV24-1; CDR3aa: CATSDDSSGNEQFF; CDR3nt: TGTGCCACCAGTGACGATTCTAGCGGAAATGAGCAGTTCTTC
abundance: .; d_gene: TRBD2; j_gene: TRBJ2-1; v_gene: TRBV13; CDR3aa: CASSLGARGADNEQFF; CDR3nt: TGTGCCAGCAGCTTAGGGGCGCGGGGGGCAGACAATGAGCAGTTCTTC
abundance: .; d_gene: TRBD1; j_gene: TRBJ1-1; v_gene: TRBV5-1; CDR3aa: CASSSGTGANTEAFF; CDR3nt: TGCGCCAGCAGCTCGGGGACAGGGGCGAACACTGAAGCTTTCTTT
abundance: .; d_gene: .; j_gene: TRBJ2-7; v_gene: TRBV7-9; CDR3aa: CASSLGGESYEQYF; CDR3nt: TGTGCCAGCAGCTTAGGGGGGGAAAGCTACGAGCAGTACTTC
abundance: .; d_gene: TRBD1; j_gene: TRBJ1-5; v_gene: TRBV7-2; CDR3aa: CASSLPGGYGNQPQHF; CDR3nt: TGTGCCAGCAGCTTACCAGGGGGATACGGCAATCAGCCCCAGCATTTT
abundance: .; d_gene: .; j_gene: TRBJ1-1; v_gene: TRBV2; CDR3aa: CASILAYTEAFF; CDR3nt: TGTGCCAGCATTCTAGCCTACACTGAAGCTTTCTTT
abundance: once; d_gene: .; j_gene: TRBJ2-2; v_gene: TRBV5-1; CDR3aa: CASTSTAGIGTGELFF; CDR3nt: TGCGCCAGCACCAGCACTGCAGGGATTGGCACCGGGGAGCTGTTTTTT
abundance: .; d_gene: .; j_gene: TRBJ2-3; v_gene: TRBV3-1/TRBV3-2; CDR3aa: CASSQETPLRDF; CDR3nt: TGTGCCAGCAGCCAAGAGACTCCCTTACGGGATTTT
abundance: .; d_gene: .; j_gene: TRBJ1-1; v_gene: TRBV25-1; CDR3aa: CASTHLGHTVCTEAFF; CDR3nt: TGTGCCAGCACGCACCTGGGACACACAGTGTGCACTGAAGCTTTCTTT
abundance: .; d_gene: .; j_gene: TRBJ1-2; v_gene: TRBV4-2; CDR3aa: CASSQDQGETGLGF; CDR3nt: TGTGCCAGCAGCCAAGATCAAGGGGAGACAGGACTCGGCTTC
abundance: .; d_gene: .; j_gene: TRBJ1-6; v_gene: TRBV6-5; CDR3aa: CAIKSSYNSPLHF; CDR3nt: TGTGCCATTAAGAGCTCCTATAATTCACCCCTCCACTTT
abundance: once; d_gene: .; j_gene: TRBJ1-2; v_gene: TRBV10-2; CDR3aa: CASSESASGLTWGYTF; CDR3nt: TGCGCCAGCAGTGAGTCGGCCTCAGGGTTGACCTGGGGCTACACCTTC
abundance: .; d_gene: .; j_gene: TRBJ1-1; v_gene: TRBV6-5; CDR3aa: CASSSQGNTEAFF; CDR3nt: TGTGCCAGCAGCTCACAGGGGAACACTGAAGCTTTCTTT
abundance: once; d_gene: .; j_gene: TRBJ1-3; v_gene: TRBV5-1; CDR3aa: CASSEALSGNTIYF; CDR3nt: TGCGCCAGCAGCGAGGCCCTCTCTGGAAACACCATATATTTT